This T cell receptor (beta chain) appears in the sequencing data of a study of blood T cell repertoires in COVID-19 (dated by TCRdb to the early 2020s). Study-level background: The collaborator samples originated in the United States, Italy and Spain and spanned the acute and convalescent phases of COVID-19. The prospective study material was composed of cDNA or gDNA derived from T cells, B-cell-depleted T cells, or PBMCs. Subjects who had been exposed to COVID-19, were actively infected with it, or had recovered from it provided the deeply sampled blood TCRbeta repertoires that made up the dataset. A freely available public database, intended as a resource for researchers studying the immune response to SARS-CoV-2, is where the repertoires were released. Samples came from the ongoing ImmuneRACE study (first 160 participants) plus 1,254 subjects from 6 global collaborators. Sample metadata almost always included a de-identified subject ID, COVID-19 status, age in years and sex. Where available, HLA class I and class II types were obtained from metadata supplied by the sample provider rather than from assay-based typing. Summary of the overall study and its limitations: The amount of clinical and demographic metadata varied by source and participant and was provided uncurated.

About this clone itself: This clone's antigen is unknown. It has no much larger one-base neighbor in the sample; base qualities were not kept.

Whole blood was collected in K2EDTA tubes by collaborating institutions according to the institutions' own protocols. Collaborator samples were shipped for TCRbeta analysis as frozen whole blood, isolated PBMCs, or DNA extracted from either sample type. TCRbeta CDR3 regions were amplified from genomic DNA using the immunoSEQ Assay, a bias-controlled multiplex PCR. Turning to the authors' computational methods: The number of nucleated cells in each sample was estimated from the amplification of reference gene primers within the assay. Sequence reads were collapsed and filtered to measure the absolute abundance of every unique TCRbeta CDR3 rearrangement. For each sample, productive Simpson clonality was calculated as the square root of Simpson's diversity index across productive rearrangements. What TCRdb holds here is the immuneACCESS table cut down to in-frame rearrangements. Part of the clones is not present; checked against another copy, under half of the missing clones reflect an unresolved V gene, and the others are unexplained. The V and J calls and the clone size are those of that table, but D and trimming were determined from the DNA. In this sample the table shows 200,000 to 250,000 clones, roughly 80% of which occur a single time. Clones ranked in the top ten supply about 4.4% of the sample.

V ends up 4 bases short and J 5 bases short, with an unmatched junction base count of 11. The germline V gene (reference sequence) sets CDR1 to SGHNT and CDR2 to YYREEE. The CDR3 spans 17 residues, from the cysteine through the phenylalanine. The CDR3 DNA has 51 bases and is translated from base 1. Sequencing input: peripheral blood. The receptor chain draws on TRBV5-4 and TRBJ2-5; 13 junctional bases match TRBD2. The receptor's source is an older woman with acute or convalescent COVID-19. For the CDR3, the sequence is CASSLPGLAGVGETQYF. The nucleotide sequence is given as TGTGCCAGCAGCCTACCAGGACTAGCGGGGGTCGGGGAGACCCAGTACTTC.